Listed below are T cell receptor beta chains from one sample, sequenced in a study of Ad26.COV2.S vaccination and SARS-CoV-2 variants. The protocol was immunoSEQ multiplex PCR, while the TCRdb copy is restricted to in-frame clones and leaves out a portion. Here the sample spans about 330,000 clones, roughly 90% being singletons. The sequences come from peripheral blood, collected in a trial of Ad26.COV2.S vaccine versus placebo. These receptors all come from a person aged 18-60 years who received the Ad26.COV2.S COVID-19 vaccine or a placebo. Each CDR3 is given with its conserved first and last residue. The D gene is left open where the match is weak. Clone size is shown for a subset of rows, as once, few, many or a class of expanded clone.

j_call clone_size d_call v_call cdr3_aa cdr3_nt
TRBJ1-4 NA TRBD1 TRBV7-9 CASSLPGQGNEKLFF TGTGCCAGCAGCTTACCGGGACAGGGTAACGAAAAACTGTTTTTT
TRBJ2-3 NA TRBD2 TRBV4-1 CASSQGPGLAGGGAGTDTQYF TGCGCCAGCAGCCAGGGCCCGGGACTAGCGGGAGGAGGAGCGGGCACAGATACGCAGTATTTT
TRBJ1-2 NA NA TRBV6-4 CASSEIPGGYGYTF TGTGCCAGCAGCGAAATCCCGGGCGGCTATGGCTACACCTTC
TRBJ2-3 NA TRBD2 TRBV2 CASSTTSGTTDTQYF TGTGCCAGCAGTACTACTAGCGGAACCACAGATACGCAGTATTTT
TRBJ2-1 NA NA TRBV5-1 CASSLSWEPSREQFF TGCGCCAGCAGCTTGTCGTGGGAACCATCACGTGAGCAGTTCTTC
TRBJ1-4 NA NA TRBV27 CASRYSGATNEKLFF TGTGCCAGCAGATACAGTGGAGCAACTAATGAAAAACTGTTTTTT
TRBJ2-3 NA NA TRBV27 CASSLHDRLSTDTQYF TGTGCCAGCAGTTTGCATGACAGACTTAGCACAGATACGCAGTATTTT
TRBJ2-7 few NA TRBV6-5 CASKVTAAYEQYF TGTGCCAGCAAAGTGACAGCCGCCTACGAGCAGTACTTC
TRBJ1-1 once NA TRBV5-6 CASTWAGEVTEAFF TGTGCCAGCACCTGGGCGGGGGAGGTCACTGAAGCTTTCTTT
TRBJ1-3 NA NA TRBV14 CASSQGRNTIYF TGTGCCAGCAGCCAGGGAAGAAACACCATATATTTT
TRBJ1-3 NA NA TRBV12-5 CASGFEGISGNTIYF TGTGCTAGTGGTTTCGAGGGGATCTCTGGAAACACCATATATTTT
TRBJ1-2 NA TRBD1 TRBV6-6 CASSYPPGQGYGYTF TGTGCCAGCAGTTACCCACCGGGACAGGGCTATGGCTACACCTTC
TRBJ2-3 NA NA TRBV6-5 CASSYLSSPDTQYF TGTGCCAGCAGTTACTTATCCAGTCCTGATACGCAGTATTTT
TRBJ1-1 NA TRBD1 TRBV18 CASSPGQGRNTEAFF TGTGCCAGCTCACCCGGACAGGGGAGGAACACTGAAGCTTTCTTT
TRBJ1-1 NA NA TRBV7-9 CASSSTNTEAFF TGTGCCAGCAGCTCAACGAACACTGAAGCTTTCTTT